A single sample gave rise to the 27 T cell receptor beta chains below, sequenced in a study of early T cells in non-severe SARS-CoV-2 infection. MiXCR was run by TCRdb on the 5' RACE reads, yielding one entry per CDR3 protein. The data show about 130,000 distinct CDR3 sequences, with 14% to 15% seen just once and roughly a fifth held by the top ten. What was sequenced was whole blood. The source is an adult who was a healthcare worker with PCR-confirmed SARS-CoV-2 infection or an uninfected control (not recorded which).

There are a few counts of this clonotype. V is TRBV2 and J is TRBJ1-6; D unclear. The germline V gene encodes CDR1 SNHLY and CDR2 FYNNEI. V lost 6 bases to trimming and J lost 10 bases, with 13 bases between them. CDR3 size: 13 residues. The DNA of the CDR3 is TGTGCCAGCAGGCTAGAGGGCGGATCACCCCTCCACTTT. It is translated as CASRLEGGSPLHF.

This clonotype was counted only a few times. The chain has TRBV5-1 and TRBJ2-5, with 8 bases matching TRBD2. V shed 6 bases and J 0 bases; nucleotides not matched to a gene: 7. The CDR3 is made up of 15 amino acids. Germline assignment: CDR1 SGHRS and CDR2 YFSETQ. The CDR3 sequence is CASTLSAGDQETQYF. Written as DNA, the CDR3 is TGCGCCAGCACACTATCAGCGGGGGACCAAGAGACCCAGTACTTC.

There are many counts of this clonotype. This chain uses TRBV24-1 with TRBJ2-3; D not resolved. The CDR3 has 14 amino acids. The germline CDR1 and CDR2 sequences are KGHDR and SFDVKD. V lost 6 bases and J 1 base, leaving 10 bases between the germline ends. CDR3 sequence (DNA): TGTGCCACCAGTCCCGGTCGGGGCACAGATACGCAGTATTTT. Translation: CATSPGRGTDTQYF.

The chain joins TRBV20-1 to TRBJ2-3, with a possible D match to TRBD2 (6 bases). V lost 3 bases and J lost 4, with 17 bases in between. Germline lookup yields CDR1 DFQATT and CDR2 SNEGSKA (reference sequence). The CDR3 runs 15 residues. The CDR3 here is CSARGLAGSPDTQYF. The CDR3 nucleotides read TGCAGTGCTAGGGGACTTGCCGGCTCCCCAGATACGCAGTATTTT.

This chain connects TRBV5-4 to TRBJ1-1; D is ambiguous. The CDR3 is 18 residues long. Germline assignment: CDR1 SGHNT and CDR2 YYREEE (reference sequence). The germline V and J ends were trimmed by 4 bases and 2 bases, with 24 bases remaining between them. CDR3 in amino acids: CASSRRPGNIAINTEAFF. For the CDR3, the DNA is TGTGCCAGCAGCCGGCGGCCGGGGAATATAGCCATCAACACTGAAGCTTTCTTT. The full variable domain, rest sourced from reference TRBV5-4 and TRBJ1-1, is ETGVTQSPTHLIKTRGQQVTLRCSSQSGHNTVSWYQQALGQGPQFIFQYYREEENGRGNFPPRFSGLQFPNYSSELNVNALELDDSALYLCASSRRPGNIAINTEAFFGQGTRLTVV.

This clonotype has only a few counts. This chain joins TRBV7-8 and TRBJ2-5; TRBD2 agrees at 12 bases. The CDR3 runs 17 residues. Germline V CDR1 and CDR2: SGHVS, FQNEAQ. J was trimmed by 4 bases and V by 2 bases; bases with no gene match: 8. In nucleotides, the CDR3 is TGTGCCAGCAGCTTATCGGCTAGCGGGGGGGTAAGAGAGACCCAGTACTTC. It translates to CASSLSASGGVRETQYF.

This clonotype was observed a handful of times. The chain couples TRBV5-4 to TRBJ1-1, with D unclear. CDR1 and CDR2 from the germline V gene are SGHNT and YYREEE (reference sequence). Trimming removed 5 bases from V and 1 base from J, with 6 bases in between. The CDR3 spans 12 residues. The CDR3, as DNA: TGTGCCAGCAGGACACAGAACACTGAAGCTTTCTTT. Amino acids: CASRTQNTEAFF.

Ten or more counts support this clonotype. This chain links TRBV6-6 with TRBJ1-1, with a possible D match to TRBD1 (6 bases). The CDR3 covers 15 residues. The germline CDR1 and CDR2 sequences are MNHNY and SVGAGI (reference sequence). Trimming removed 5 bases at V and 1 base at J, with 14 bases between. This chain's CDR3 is CASSRRGRKNTEAFF. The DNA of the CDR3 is TGTGCCAGCAGTCGACGGGGGCGGAAGAACACTGAAGCTTTCTTT.

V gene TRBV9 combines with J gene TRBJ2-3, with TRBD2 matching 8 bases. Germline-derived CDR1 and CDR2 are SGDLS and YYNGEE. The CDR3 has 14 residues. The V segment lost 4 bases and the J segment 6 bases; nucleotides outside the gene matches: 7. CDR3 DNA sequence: TGTGCCAGCAGCCCTCAAGCGGGGGTTGATACGCAGTATTTT. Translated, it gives CASSPQAGVDTQYF.

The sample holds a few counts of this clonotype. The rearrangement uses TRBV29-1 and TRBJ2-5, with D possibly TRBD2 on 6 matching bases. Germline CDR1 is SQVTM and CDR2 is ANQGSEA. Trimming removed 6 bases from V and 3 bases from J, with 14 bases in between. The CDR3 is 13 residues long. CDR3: CSVGGLRKETQYF. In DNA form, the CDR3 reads TGCAGCGTGGGGGGACTGAGAAAAGAGACCCAGTACTTC.

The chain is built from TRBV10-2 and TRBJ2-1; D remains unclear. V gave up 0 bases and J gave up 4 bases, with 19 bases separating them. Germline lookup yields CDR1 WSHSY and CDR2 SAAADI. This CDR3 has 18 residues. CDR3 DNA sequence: TGCGCCAGCAGTGAGTCGAGCAATGGCCGGAGATTTTACAATGAGCAGTTCTTC. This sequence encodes CASSESSNGRRFYNEQFF.

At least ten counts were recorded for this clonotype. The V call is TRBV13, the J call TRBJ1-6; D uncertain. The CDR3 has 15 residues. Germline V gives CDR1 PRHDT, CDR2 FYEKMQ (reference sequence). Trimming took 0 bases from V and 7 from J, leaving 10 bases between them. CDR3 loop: CASSLGRTSNSPLHF. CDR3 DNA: TGTGCCAGCAGCTTAGGTAGGACCTCGAATTCACCCCTCCACTTT. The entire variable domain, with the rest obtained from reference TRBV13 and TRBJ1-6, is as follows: AAGVIQSPRHLIKEKRETATLKCYPIPRHDTVYWYQQGPGQDPQFLISFYEKMQSDKGSIPDRFSAQQFSDYHSELNMSSLELGDSALYFCASSLGRTSNSPLHFGNGTRLTVT.

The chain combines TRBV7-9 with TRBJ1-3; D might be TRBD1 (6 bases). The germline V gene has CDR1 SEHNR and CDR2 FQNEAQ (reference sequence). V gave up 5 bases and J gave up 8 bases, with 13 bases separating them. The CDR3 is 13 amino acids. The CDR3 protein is CASSPGQSHTIYF. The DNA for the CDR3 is TGTGCCAGCAGCCCCGGACAGTCCCACACCATATATTTT.

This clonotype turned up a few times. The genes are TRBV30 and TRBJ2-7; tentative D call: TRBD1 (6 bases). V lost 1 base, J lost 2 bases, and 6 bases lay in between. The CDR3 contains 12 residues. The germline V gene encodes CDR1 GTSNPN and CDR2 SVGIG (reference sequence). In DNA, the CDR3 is TGTGCCTGGAGTGGACAGGCCTACGAGCAGTACTTC. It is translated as CAWSGQAYEQYF.

CDR3 DNA: TGTGCCAGCAGCTCGCCGACAGAGGGGATAGGAAAACTGTTTTTT. Its protein product is CASSSPTEGIGKLFF. V usage is TRBV11-2 and J usage is TRBJ1-4; TRBD1 might be the D (5 bases). The CDR3 has 15 residues. V was trimmed by 4 bases and J by 10 bases, leaving 19 bases between them. CDR1 is SGHAT, CDR2 FQNNGV, per germline.

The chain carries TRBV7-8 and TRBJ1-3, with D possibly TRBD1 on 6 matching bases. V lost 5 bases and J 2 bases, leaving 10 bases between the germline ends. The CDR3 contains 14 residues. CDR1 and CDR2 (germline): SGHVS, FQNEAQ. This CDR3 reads CASSGQSAGNTIYF. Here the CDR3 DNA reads TGTGCCAGCAGCGGACAGAGCGCTGGAAACACCATATATTTT.

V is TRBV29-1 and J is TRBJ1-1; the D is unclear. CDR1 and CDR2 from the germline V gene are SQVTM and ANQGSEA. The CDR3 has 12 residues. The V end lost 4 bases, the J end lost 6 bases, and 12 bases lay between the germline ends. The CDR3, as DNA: TGCAGCGTTGCCGCAGAGGGAGCTGAAGCTTTCTTT. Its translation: CSVAAEGAEAFF. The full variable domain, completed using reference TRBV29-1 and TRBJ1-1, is SAVISQKPSRDICQRGTSLTIQCQVDSQVTMMFWYRQQPGQSLTLIATANQGSEATYESGFVIDKFPISRPNLTFSTLTVSNMSPEDSSIYLCSVAAEGAEAFFGQGTRLTVV.

The DNA for the CDR3 is TGTGCCAGCAGCGCAACAGGGAACACCGGGGAGCTGTTTTTT. This codes for CASSATGNTGELFF. This rearrangement joins TRBV7-3 to TRBJ2-2, with D possibly being TRBD1 (5 bases). CDR1 is SGHTA, CDR2 FQGTGA, per germline. CDR3 length equals 14 residues. V lost 5 bases and J lost 1, with 8 bases in between.

The CDR3, as DNA: TGTGCCAGCAGCCACCACCGAGACACTGAAGCTTTCTTT. Translating it yields CASSHHRDTEAFF. This chain connects TRBV11-3 to TRBJ1-1; D not certain. The ends were cut back, 5 bases at V and 3 bases at J, with 10 bases in the middle. CDR3 length equals 13 residues. Looked up from germline, CDR1 is SGHNT and CDR2 is YENEEA. Full variable domain (rest looked up from reference TRBV11-3 and TRBJ1-1): EAGVVQSPRYKIIEKKQPVAFWCNPISGHNTLYWYLQNLGQGPELLIRYENEEAVDDSQLPKDRFSAERLKGVDSTLKIQPAELGDSAVYLCASSHHRDTEAFFGQGTRLTVV.

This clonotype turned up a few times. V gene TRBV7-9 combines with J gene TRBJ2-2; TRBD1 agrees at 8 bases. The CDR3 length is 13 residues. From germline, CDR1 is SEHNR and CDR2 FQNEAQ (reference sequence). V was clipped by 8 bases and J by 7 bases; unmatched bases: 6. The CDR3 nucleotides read TGTGCCAGCGGCAGGGGGCAGGACGGGGAGCTGTTTTTT. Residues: CASGRGQDGELFF.

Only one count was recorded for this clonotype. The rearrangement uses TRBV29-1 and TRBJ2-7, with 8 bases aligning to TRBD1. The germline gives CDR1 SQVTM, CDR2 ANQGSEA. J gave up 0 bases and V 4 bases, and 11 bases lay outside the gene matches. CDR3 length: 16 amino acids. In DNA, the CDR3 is TGCAGCGTTGCGGATACAGGGGGTGATGGCTCCTACGAGCAGTACTTC. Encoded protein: CSVADTGGDGSYEQYF.

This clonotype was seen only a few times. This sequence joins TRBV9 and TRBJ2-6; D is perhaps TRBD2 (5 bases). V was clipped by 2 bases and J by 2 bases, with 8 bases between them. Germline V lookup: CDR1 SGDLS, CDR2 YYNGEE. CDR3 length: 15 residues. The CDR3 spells CASSVSGAGANVLTF. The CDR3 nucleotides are TGTGCCAGCAGCGTTTCCGGGGCTGGGGCCAACGTCCTGACTTTC.

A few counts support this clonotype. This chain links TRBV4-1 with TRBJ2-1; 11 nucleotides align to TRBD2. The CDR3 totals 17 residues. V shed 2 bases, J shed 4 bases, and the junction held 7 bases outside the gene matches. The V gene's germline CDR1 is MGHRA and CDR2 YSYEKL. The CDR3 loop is CASSQSIAGGNYNEQFF. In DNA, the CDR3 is TGCGCCAGCAGCCAATCCATAGCGGGGGGGAATTACAATGAGCAGTTCTTC.

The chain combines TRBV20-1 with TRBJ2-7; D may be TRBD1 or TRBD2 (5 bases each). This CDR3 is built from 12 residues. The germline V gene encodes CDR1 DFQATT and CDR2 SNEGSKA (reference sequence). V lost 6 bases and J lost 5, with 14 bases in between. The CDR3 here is CSADVGENEQYF. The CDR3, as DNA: TGCAGTGCCGATGTGGGGGAAAACGAGCAGTACTTC.

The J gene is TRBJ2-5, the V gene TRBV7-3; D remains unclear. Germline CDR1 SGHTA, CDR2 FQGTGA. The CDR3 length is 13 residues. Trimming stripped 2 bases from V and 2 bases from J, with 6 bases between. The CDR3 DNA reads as TGTGCCAGCAGCTTATCTAAACAAGAGACCCAGTACTTC. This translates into CASSLSKQETQYF.

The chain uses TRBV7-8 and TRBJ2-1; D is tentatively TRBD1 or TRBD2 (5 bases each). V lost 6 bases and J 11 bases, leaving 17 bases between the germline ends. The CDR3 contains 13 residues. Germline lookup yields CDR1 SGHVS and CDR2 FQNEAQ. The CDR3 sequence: CASRSRRQTKQFF. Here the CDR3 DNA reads TGTGCCAGCAGATCCCGGCGACAGACTAAGCAGTTCTTC.

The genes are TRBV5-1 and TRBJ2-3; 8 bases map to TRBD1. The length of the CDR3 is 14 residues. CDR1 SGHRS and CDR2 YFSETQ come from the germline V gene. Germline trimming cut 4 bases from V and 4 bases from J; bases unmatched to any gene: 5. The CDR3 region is CASSKDRVPDTQYF. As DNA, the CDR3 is TGCGCCAGCAGCAAGGACAGGGTGCCAGATACGCAGTATTTT.